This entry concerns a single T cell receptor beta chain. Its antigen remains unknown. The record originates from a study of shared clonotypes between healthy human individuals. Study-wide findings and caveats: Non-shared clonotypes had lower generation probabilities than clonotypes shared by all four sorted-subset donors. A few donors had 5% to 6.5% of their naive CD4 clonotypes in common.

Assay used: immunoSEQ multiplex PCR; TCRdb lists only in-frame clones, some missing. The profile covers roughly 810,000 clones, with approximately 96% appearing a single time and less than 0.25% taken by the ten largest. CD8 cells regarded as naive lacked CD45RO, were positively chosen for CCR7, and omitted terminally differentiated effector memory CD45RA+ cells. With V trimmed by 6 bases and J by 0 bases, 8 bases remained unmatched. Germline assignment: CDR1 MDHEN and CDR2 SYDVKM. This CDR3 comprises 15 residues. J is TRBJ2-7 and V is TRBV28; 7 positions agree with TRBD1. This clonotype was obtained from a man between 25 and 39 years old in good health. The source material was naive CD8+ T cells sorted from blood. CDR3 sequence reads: CASRRTWDSSYEQYF. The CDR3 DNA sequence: TGTGCCAGCAGGCGTACCTGGGACAGCTCCTACGAGCAGTACTTC.